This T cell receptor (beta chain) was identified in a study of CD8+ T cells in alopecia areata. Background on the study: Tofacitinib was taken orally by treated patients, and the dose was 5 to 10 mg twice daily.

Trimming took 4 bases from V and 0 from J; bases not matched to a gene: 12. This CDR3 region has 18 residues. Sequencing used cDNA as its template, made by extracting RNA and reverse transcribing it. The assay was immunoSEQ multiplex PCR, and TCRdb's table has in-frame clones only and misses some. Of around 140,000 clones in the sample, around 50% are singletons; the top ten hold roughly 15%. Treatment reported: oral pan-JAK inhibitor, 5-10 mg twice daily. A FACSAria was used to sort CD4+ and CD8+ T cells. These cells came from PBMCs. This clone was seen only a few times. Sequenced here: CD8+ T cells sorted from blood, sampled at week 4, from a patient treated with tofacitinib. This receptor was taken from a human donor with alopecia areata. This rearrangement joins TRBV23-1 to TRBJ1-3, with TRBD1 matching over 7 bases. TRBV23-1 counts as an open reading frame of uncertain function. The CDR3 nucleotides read TGCGCCAGCAGTCGACGACAGGGATCGGACCCCTCTGGAAACACCATATATTTT. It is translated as CASSRRQGSDPSGNTIYF.